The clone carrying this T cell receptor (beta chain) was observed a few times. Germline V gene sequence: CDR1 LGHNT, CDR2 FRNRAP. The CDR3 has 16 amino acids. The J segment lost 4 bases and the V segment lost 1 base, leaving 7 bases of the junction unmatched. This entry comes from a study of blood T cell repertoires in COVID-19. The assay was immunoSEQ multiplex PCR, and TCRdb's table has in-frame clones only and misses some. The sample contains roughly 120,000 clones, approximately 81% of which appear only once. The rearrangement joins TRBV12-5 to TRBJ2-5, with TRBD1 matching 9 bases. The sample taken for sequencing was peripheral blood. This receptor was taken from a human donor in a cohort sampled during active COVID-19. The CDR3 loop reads CASGLDRTGVGETQYF. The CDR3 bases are TGTGCTAGTGGTTTGGACCGGACAGGGGTTGGAGAGACCCAGTACTTC.